Listed below are T cell receptor beta chains from one sample, sequenced in a study of cytomegalovirus exposure and HLA in healthy donors. Data came from immunoSEQ multiplex PCR; TCRdb stores just in-frame clones and leaves some out. Among 200,000 to 250,000 clones listed, about nine tenths were seen once. Sequenced input: PBMCs. The receptors were sampled from a woman between 18 and 29 years old in good health and CMV-seropositive. CDR3s include the opening cysteine and the closing phenylalanine or tryptophan. A D gene is named only where the DNA matches it firmly.

D: .
V: TRBV7-8
J: TRBJ2-7
CDR3: CASSLWQTYEQYF
DNA: TGTGCCAGCAGCTTATGGCAGACCTACGAGCAGTACTTC

D: TRBD1
V: TRBV19
J: TRBJ1-1
CDR3: CASSFQNRGMNTEAFF
DNA: TGTGCCAGTAGTTTTCAAAACAGGGGTATGAACACTGAAGCTTTCTTT

D: .
V: TRBV29-1
J: TRBJ2-7
CDR3: CSVALNDRFSYEQYF
DNA: TGCAGCGTTGCACTAAACGACAGATTTTCCTACGAGCAGTACTTC

D: TRBD2
V: TRBV4-1
J: TRBJ2-5
CDR3: CASSHPTGLAGVQEETQYF
DNA: TGCGCCAGCAGCCACCCAACGGGACTAGCGGGAGTTCAGGAAGAGACCCAGTACTTC

D: TRBD1
V: TRBV30
J: TRBJ2-7
CDR3: CAWSSSRDRGAYEQYF
DNA: TGTGCCTGGAGTTCCAGCCGGGACAGGGGGGCCTACGAGCAGTACTTC

D: TRBD2
V: TRBV11-2
J: TRBJ2-7
CDR3: CASSLGGAGEQYF
DNA: TGTGCCAGCAGCTTGGGAGGGGCGGGGGAGCAGTACTTC

D: TRBD1
V: TRBV7-9
J: TRBJ2-7
CDR3: CASSSDREYYEQYF
DNA: TGTGCCAGCAGCTCGGACAGGGAATACTACGAGCAGTACTTC

D: .
V: TRBV6-5
J: TRBJ2-1
CDR3: CASSGESSYNEQFF
DNA: TGTGCCAGCTCTGGGGAGAGCTCCTACAATGAGCAGTTCTTC

D: .
V: TRBV6-1
J: TRBJ1-5
CDR3: CASSDTRGVILISNQPQHF
DNA: TGTGCCAGCAGTGATACCCGCGGGGTTATTTTAATTAGCAATCAGCCCCAGCATTTT

D: .
V: TRBV10-2
J: TRBJ2-1
CDR3: CASSESRVLGEQFF
DNA: TGCGCCAGCAGTGAGTCGCGGGTTTTAGGTGAGCAGTTCTTC

D: .
V: TRBV6-5
J: TRBJ1-1
CDR3: CASSGLSGHTEAFF
DNA: TGTGCCAGCAGTGGCCTTTCAGGGCATACTGAAGCTTTCTTT

D: TRBD1
V: TRBV30
J: TRBJ2-7
CDR3: CAWSGQGAREQYF
DNA: TGTGCCTGGAGTGGTCAGGGGGCGAGGGAGCAGTACTTC

D: .
V: TRBV28
J: TRBJ2-6
CDR3: CASSSFIEAKGANVLTF
DNA: TGTGCCAGCAGTTCGTTTATAGAGGCGAAGGGGGCCAACGTCCTGACTTTC

D: TRBD2
V: TRBV27
J: TRBJ2-1
CDR3: CASTQTSLAGGREQFF
DNA: TGTGCCAGCACCCAGACCAGTCTAGCGGGAGGGAGAGAGCAGTTCTTC

D: TRBD2
V: TRBV9
J: TRBJ2-3
CDR3: CASSVNLAGGENTQYF
DNA: TGTGCCAGCAGCGTAAACCTAGCGGGAGGGGAGAATACGCAGTATTTT

D: .
V: TRBV30
J: TRBJ2-1
CDR3: CAWQGGNNEQFF
DNA: TGTGCCTGGCAGGGGGGTAACAATGAGCAGTTCTTC

D: .
V: TRBV28
J: TRBJ2-1
CDR3: CASSVGTYSSYNEQFF
DNA: TGTGCCAGCAGTGTAGGGACTTATAGCTCCTACAATGAGCAGTTCTTC

D: .
V: TRBV2
J: TRBJ1-1
CDR3: CASRVHPEAFF
DNA: TGTGCCAGCAGAGTACACCCCGAAGCTTTCTTT

D: .
V: TRBV5-5
J: TRBJ1-4
CDR3: CASSLRQQNNEKLFF
DNA: TGTGCCAGCAGCTTGAGACAGCAGAATAATGAAAAACTGTTTTTT

D: .
V: TRBV5-1
J: TRBJ1-4
CDR3: CASSLGAAAGNEKLFF
DNA: TGCGCCAGCAGCTTGGGGGCAGCCGCTGGGAATGAAAAACTGTTTTTT

D: .
V: TRBV2
J: TRBJ1-1
CDR3: CASSETRTRDTEAFF
DNA: TGTGCCAGCAGTGAAACTAGGACCCGGGACACTGAAGCTTTCTTT

D: .
V: TRBV28
J: TRBJ2-7
CDR3: CASSERTVSSYEQYF
DNA: TGTGCCAGCAGTGAAAGGACAGTTAGCTCCTACGAGCAGTACTTC

D: .
V: TRBV30
J: TRBJ2-7
CDR3: CAWSDRYEQYF
DNA: TGTGCCTGGAGCGACAGGTACGAGCAGTACTTC